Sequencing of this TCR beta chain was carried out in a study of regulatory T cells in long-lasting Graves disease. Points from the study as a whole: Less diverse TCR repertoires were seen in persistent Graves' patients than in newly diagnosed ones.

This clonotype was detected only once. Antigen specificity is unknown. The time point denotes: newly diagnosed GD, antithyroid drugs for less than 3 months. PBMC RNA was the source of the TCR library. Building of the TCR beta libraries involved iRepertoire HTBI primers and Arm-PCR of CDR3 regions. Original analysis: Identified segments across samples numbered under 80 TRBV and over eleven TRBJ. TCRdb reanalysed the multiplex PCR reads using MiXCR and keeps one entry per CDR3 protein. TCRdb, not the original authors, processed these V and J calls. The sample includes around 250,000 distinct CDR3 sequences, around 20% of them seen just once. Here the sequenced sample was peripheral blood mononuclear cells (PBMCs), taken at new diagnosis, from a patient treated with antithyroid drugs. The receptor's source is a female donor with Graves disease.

CDR3: CASRLTGHAFF. The CDR3 nucleotides are TGTGCCAGCAGACTTACAGGGCACGCTTTCTTT. V gene TRBV12-3 or TRBV12-4 combines with J gene TRBJ1-1; D is perhaps TRBD1 (6 bases). V was clipped by 6 bases and J by 11 bases, with 13 bases between them. The CDR3 extends over 11 amino acids.